Each of the 6 T cell receptor beta chains below was sequenced from the same sample in a study of metastatic and nonmetastatic thyroid tumors. Thyroid surgery had not been preceded by any treatment in any patient. TCRdb used MiXCR to call clones anew from the PCR reads. In the table there are 20,000 to 25,000 clones, more than 10% of which are singletons. Material: blood. All receptors derive from a female donor with papillary thyroid cancer or a benign thyroid nodule (not recorded which). Some clones in this sample may be carry-over from other donors' samples.

The genes are TRBV12-3 or TRBV12-4 and TRBJ2-1; D not certain. V lost 5 bases and J lost 5, with 22 bases in between. This CDR3 spans 17 amino acids. The DNA for the CDR3 is TGTGCCAGCAGTCCCCCTCCCGAGCGTAGCTACGACAATGAGCAGTTCTTC. This sequence encodes CASSPPPERSYDNEQFF.

This clone was seen a handful of times. The chain carries TRBV30 and TRBJ1-4; D is ambiguous. The V gene's germline CDR1 is GTSNPN and CDR2 SVGIG (reference sequence). The CDR3 extends over 14 amino acids. With 0 bases removed from V and 0 bases from J, the gap between germline ends came to 5 bases. DNA of the CDR3: TGTGCCTGGAGTGTCCCAGCAACTAATGAAAAACTGTTTTTT. Translated, it gives CAWSVPATNEKLFF.

This clone was counted ten times or more. The V gene is TRBV20-1, the J gene TRBJ2-7, with D perhaps matching TRBD2 (7 bases). Trimming left V 6 bases short and J 4 bases short, with 19 bases between. The CDR3 runs to 14 residues. Germline assignment: CDR1 DFQATT and CDR2 SNEGSKA (reference sequence). This CDR3 is CSARGGTPPYEQYF. The CDR3 bases are TGCAGTGCAAGGGGGGGGACTCCGCCTTACGAGCAGTACTTC.

This clone is deemed medium-sized. This rearrangement joins TRBV12-3 or TRBV12-4 to TRBJ2-1; D is tentatively TRBD1 or TRBD2 (5 bases each). This CDR3 is built from 15 residues. V lost 5 bases and J lost 3, with 14 bases in between. The CDR3, as DNA: TGTGCCAGCAGTCCTACGGGACCGATCTACAATGAGCAGTTCTTC. It specifies CASSPTGPIYNEQFF.

This clone showed up just a few times. This may arise from a read error, as a much more abundant clone is one base away. V usage is TRBV27 and J usage is TRBJ2-1; D call uncertain. The CDR3 length is 13 residues. Germline CDR1 is MNHEY and CDR2 is SMNVEV (reference sequence). DNA of the CDR3: TGTGCTAGCAGTTTAATGGGCTTGGACGAGCAGTTCTTC. This gives the protein CASSLMGLDEQFF.

The table lists this clone with many counts. The CDR3 here is CASSPQQETQYF. For the CDR3, the DNA is TGTGCCAGCTCACCACAGCAAGAGACCCAGTACTTC. The V gene is TRBV18, the J gene TRBJ2-5; D gene ambiguous. The CDR3 sequence is 12 residues long. V lost 1 base and J 2 bases, leaving 2 bases between the germline ends. The germline V gene has CDR1 KGHSH and CDR2 LQKENI.